Shown below are 28 T cell receptor beta chains from a single sample sequenced in a study of neurological immune-mediated disorders. Using its own MiXCR run on the 5' RACE reads, TCRdb lists one record per CDR3 protein. This sample has tens of thousands of distinct CDR3 sequences, with 4.5% found just once. The sample taken for sequencing was PBMCs. The receptors come from a young man with multiple sclerosis.

This clonotype was seen many times. The chain couples TRBV20-1 to TRBJ1-3; D remains ambiguous. Per the germline V gene, CDR1 is DFQATT and CDR2 is SNEGSKA (reference sequence). CDR3 length: 14 residues. V lost 0 bases, J lost 4 bases, and 10 bases lay in between. The CDR3 protein is CSARDQKSGNTIYF. In DNA, the CDR3 is TGCAGTGCTAGAGATCAGAAGTCCGGAAACACCATATATTTT.

This clonotype occurred many times. The chain carries TRBV19 and TRBJ1-1; TRBD1 is a possible D gene (6 bases). CDR3 length: 15 amino acids. Trimming stripped 5 bases from V and 4 bases from J, with 17 bases between. Germline CDR1 reads LNHDA; CDR2 reads SQIVND (reference sequence). The CDR3: CASSPRKPGATEAFF. DNA for the CDR3: TGTGCCAGTAGTCCCCGTAAACCGGGGGCCACTGAAGCTTTCTTT.

This clonotype occurred many times. CDR3 sequence (DNA): TGTGCCAGCACTAAACGGGACACCCTTATGAACACTGAAGCTTTCTTT. It is translated as CASTKRDTLMNTEAFF. The chain is built from TRBV6-5 and TRBJ1-1, with D perhaps matching TRBD1 (6 bases). CDR1 MNHEY and CDR2 SVGAGI come from the germline V gene. The ends were cut back, 7 bases at V and 0 bases at J, with 18 bases in the middle. This CDR3 contains 16 residues.

This clonotype was counted between two and nine times. A much more abundant neighbour one base away suggests this may be a read error. The chain links TRBV20-1 to TRBJ1-2; D is possibly TRBD1 (5 bases). With 5 bases removed from V and 8 bases from J, the gap between germline ends came to 18 bases. Germline V gene data show CDR1 as DFQATT and CDR2 as SNEGSKA (reference sequence). This CDR3 has 13 amino acids. The CDR3 DNA is TGCAGTGCTTCTAGACAGACCAGGGAGGGCTACACCTTC. Its translation is CSASRQTREGYTF.

At least ten counts were recorded for this clonotype. J is TRBJ1-1 and V is TRBV5-1; D unresolved. The germline V gene encodes CDR1 SGHRS and CDR2 YFSETQ. Trimming cost V 1 base and J 1 base, with 5 bases left between them. The CDR3 covers 13 residues. The CDR3 sequence is CASSLYWNTEAFF. The CDR3 region has the DNA TGCGCCAGCAGCTTGTACTGGAACACTGAAGCTTTCTTT.

In its sample, this clonotype was seen a few times. The genes are TRBV24-1 and TRBJ1-4; 7 nucleotides match TRBD1. The CDR3 has 15 amino acids. The germline CDR1 and CDR2 sequences are KGHDR and SFDVKD. The V segment lost 4 bases and the J segment 5 bases; nucleotides outside the gene matches: 6. CDR3 bases: TGTGCCACCAGTGACCGCGGACAGGAGAATGAAAAACTGTTTTTT. This sequence encodes CATSDRGQENEKLFF.

This clonotype has a handful of counts. The gene calls are TRBV5-5 and TRBJ2-1, with D possibly being TRBD1 or TRBD2 (5 bases each). Trimming pared 4 bases from V and 7 bases from J, leaving 12 bases between. Germline assignment: CDR1 SGHKS and CDR2 YYEKEE (reference sequence). The CDR3 sequence is 13 residues long. DNA of the CDR3: TGTGCCAGCAGCATCGGGGCCCTGAATGAGCAGTTCTTC. Translating gives CASSIGALNEQFF. The full variable domain, completed using reference TRBV5-5 and TRBJ2-1, is DAGVTQSPTHLIKTRGQQVTLRCSPISGHKSVSWYQQVLGQGPQFIFQYYEKEERGRGNFPDRFSARQFPNYSSELNVNALLLGDSALYLCASSIGALNEQFFGPGTRLTVL.

At least ten counts were recorded for this clonotype. The rearrangement joins TRBV6-5 to TRBJ2-4; D remains unclear. Germline loops: CDR1 MNHEY, CDR2 SVGAGI. This CDR3 contains 15 residues. V lost 5 bases and J 0 bases, leaving 11 bases between the germline ends. The CDR3 sequence: CASSPRVSAKNIQYF. For the CDR3, the DNA is TGTGCCAGCAGTCCAAGGGTATCAGCCAAAAACATTCAGTACTTC.

This clonotype turned up a few times. One junction end does not reproduce the germline sequence, and a read error may be involved. The chain couples TRBV20-1 to TRBJ1-5; 9 bases fit TRBD1. The germline gives CDR1 DFQATT, CDR2 SNEGSKA (reference sequence). CDR3 size: 21 residues. CDR3 amino acids: CSARDAQPGQGRAYSNQPQNF. The CDR3 DNA is TGCAGTGCTAGAGATGCACAACCGGGACAGGGTAGGGCGTATAGCAATCAGCCCCAGAATTTT.

The chain has TRBV5-1 and TRBJ2-1; D unclear. Germline CDR1 reads SGHRS; CDR2 reads YFSETQ. The V end was cut by 7 bases, the J end by 5 bases, with 16 bases between. This CDR3 is 14 amino acids long. The CDR3 loop is CASDPGLVNNEQFF. CDR3 in DNA: TGCGCCAGCGATCCCGGGCTAGTGAACAATGAGCAGTTCTTC.

This clonotype was seen many times. The chain joins TRBV20-1 to TRBJ1-2; D might be TRBD1 (5 bases). The V end was cut by 0 bases, the J end by 3 bases, with 14 bases between. The CDR3 totals 15 residues. Germline CDR1 DFQATT, CDR2 SNEGSKA (reference sequence). The CDR3 here is CSARDTIRGDYGYTF. Written as DNA, the CDR3 is TGCAGTGCTAGAGATACGATTCGGGGGGACTATGGCTACACCTTC.

The CDR3 coding sequence is TGCGCCAGCAGCTTGAGGTCGGGACTAGCGGGGGGCCATGAGCAGTTCTTC. It codes for CASSLRSGLAGGHEQFF. The gene calls are TRBV5-1 and TRBJ2-1; TRBD2 matches 15 bases. The CDR3 has 17 residues. The V and J ends lost 1 base and 8 bases, in that order; junction bases with no gene match: 7. Germline CDR1 is SGHRS and CDR2 is YFSETQ.

This clonotype was seen a handful of times. One end of the junction varies from germline; a read error may be responsible. The chain couples TRBV5-1 to TRBJ1-5, with D hard to call. The CDR3 is 17 amino acids. Germline CDR1 is SGHRS and CDR2 is YFSETQ. The chain's CDR3 is CASSPEPSGLLNQPQNF. The CDR3 coding sequence is TGCGCCAGCAGTCCTGAGCCCTCGGGATTGCTCAATCAGCCCCAGAATTTT.

This clonotype was counted many times. V is TRBV5-1 and J is TRBJ2-3; TRBD1 matches 9 bases. The germline V gene has CDR1 SGHRS and CDR2 YFSETQ. CDR3 length equals 14 residues. Trimming at V came to 4 bases and at J to 10 bases, leaving 10 bases not matched to a gene. Written as DNA, the CDR3 is TGCGCCAGCAGCCCTGGGACAGGGAAGATTGCGCAGTATTTT. Protein product: CASSPGTGKIAQYF.

This clonotype was seen at least ten times. The rearrangement joins TRBV20-1 to TRBJ1-2; D is undetermined. Germline lookup yields CDR1 DFQATT and CDR2 SNEGSKA (reference sequence). Trimming left V 0 bases short and J 3 bases short, with 11 bases between. The CDR3 runs to 14 residues. CDR3 in DNA: TGCAGTGCTAGAGAGTCGTTCGATGACTATGGCTACACCTTC. It translates to CSARESFDDYGYTF.

This clonotype was seen at least ten times. The chain has TRBV5-1 and TRBJ2-3, with 7 bases aligning to TRBD2. The germline V gene has CDR1 SGHRS and CDR2 YFSETQ. V lost 4 bases, J lost 3 bases, and 8 bases stayed unmatched. CDR3 length equals 15 residues. The CDR3: CASSPRPGGTDTQYF. CDR3 DNA: TGCGCCAGCAGCCCCCGCCCGGGGGGTACAGATACGCAGTATTTT.

Many counts were recorded for this clonotype. The V call is TRBV5-5, the J call TRBJ1-5; TRBD1 matches at 7 bases. V lost 4 bases, J lost 8 bases, and 12 bases stayed unmatched. From germline, CDR1 is SGHKS and CDR2 YYEKEE (reference sequence). CDR3 length: 15 residues. CDR3: CASSTPGQRIEPQHF. DNA for the CDR3: TGTGCCAGCAGCACCCCGGGACAGAGAATTGAGCCCCAGCATTTT.

In this sample, this clonotype turned up many times. The genes are TRBV3-1 and TRBJ2-7, with unresolved D. The CDR3 has 12 residues. V was clipped by 2 bases and J by 7 bases, with 9 bases between them. Germline-derived CDR1 and CDR2 are LGHDT and YNNKEL (reference sequence). The CDR3 coding sequence is TGTGCCAGCAGCCAACCCCCCGGGGAGCAGTACTTC. It encodes CASSQPPGEQYF.

This clonotype occurred many times. The chain combines TRBV10-3 with TRBJ1-5; D is undetermined. With 6 bases removed from V and 2 bases from J, the gap between germline ends came to 14 bases. Looked up from germline, CDR1 is ENHRY and CDR2 is SYGVKD. CDR3 length: 15 amino acids. CDR3 in amino acids: CAISVDPGGNQPQHF. CDR3 coding DNA: TGTGCCATCAGCGTTGATCCGGGAGGCAATCAGCCCCAGCATTTT.

This clonotype has a count of ten or more. The chain couples TRBV5-1 to TRBJ1-2; D is undetermined. V dropped 2 bases and J dropped 1 base, with 9 bases sitting between them. This CDR3 has 14 amino acids. Looked up from germline, CDR1 is SGHRS and CDR2 is YFSETQ. This chain's CDR3 is CASSFTGINYGYTF. CDR3 coding DNA: TGCGCCAGCAGCTTCACGGGTATTAACTATGGCTACACCTTC. The variable domain in full, completed from reference TRBV5-1 and TRBJ1-2, reads KAGVTQTPRYLIKTRGQQVTLSCSPISGHRSVSWYQQTPGQGLQFLFEYFSETQRNKGNFPGRFSGRQFSNSRSEMNVSTLELGDSALYLCASSFTGINYGYTFGSGTRLTVV.

This clonotype was recorded many times. V and J are TRBV2 and TRBJ1-2, with TRBD1 identical over 7 bases. Germline V lookup: CDR1 SNHLY, CDR2 FYNNEI. CDR3 length: 13 amino acids. V shed 8 bases and J 5 bases; nucleotides not matched to a gene: 8. The CDR3 DNA sequence: TGTGCCAGCCGAACCGGGACAGCTTATGGCTACACCTTC. Encoded protein: CASRTGTAYGYTF.

This clonotype has a single count. The final CDR3 position lacks the conserved phenylalanine or tryptophan, pointing to a likely read error. The J gene is TRBJ1-3, the V gene TRBV2; 8 bases map to TRBD1. The V and J ends lost 5 bases and 2 bases, in that order; junction bases with no gene match: 2. The germline CDR1 and CDR2 sequences are SNHLY and FYNNEI. The CDR3 covers 14 residues. DNA of the CDR3: TGTGCCAGCAGTCCGGACAGGGCTGGAAACACCATATATTTA. It translates to CASSPDRAGNTIYL.

This clonotype was counted between two and nine times. The chain employs TRBV5-1 and TRBJ1-1; 7 bases agree with TRBD1. Germline CDR1 reads SGHRS; CDR2 reads YFSETQ. V lost 2 bases to trimming and J lost 6 bases; unmatched junction nucleotides: 10. This CDR3 is 15 amino acids long. This CDR3 is CASSFRQGTLSEAFF. DNA of the CDR3: TGCGCCAGCAGCTTTCGACAGGGAACTTTGTCTGAAGCTTTCTTT.

This clonotype is medium-sized. This sequence joins TRBV10-3 and TRBJ1-1; D ambiguous. Trimming pared 10 bases from V and 1 base from J, leaving 16 bases between. The germline CDR1 and CDR2 sequences are ENHRY and SYGVKD. The CDR3 contains 14 residues. The CDR3 coding sequence is TGTGCCACCATAGAAGGCGAGGGGAACACTGAAGCTTTCTTT. Its translation: CATIEGEGNTEAFF.

This clonotype was seen a handful of times. The J gene is TRBJ2-1, the V gene TRBV20-1; 10 bases fit TRBD2. Trimming took 0 bases from V and 7 from J; bases not matched to a gene: 6. The CDR3 spans 15 residues. Germline V lookup: CDR1 DFQATT, CDR2 SNEGSKA (reference sequence). The CDR3 bases are TGCAGTGCTAGAGATCAGCGGGGGGGCTCGAATGAGCAGTTCTTC. Encoded protein: CSARDQRGGSNEQFF.

The V gene is TRBV18, the J gene TRBJ2-3; D might be TRBD1 or TRBD2, each matching 6 bases. Germline V gene data show CDR1 as KGHSH and CDR2 as LQKENI. This CDR3 is 15 amino acids long. Trimming left V 3 bases short and J 3 bases short, with 13 bases between. For the CDR3, the DNA is TGTGCCAGCTCACCGAACAGGGCGGGGACAGATACGCAGTATTTT. This gives the protein CASSPNRAGTDTQYF.

This clonotype was seen a few times. This chain connects TRBV29-1 to TRBJ1-5; D is uncertain. CDR3 length equals 16 residues. Germline V gene data show CDR1 as SQVTM and CDR2 as ANQGSEA. The ends were cut back, 4 bases at V and 1 base at J, with 17 bases in the middle. This CDR3 is CSVGWTGDWSNQPQHF. The CDR3 bases are TGCAGCGTTGGATGGACCGGGGATTGGAGCAATCAGCCCCAGCATTTT.

The sample holds many counts of this clonotype. This sequence joins TRBV9 and TRBJ2-1; 7 nucleotides agree with TRBD1. The length of the CDR3 is 15 residues. The germline V gene has CDR1 SGDLS and CDR2 YYNGEE. The ends lost 2 bases at V and 5 bases at J; junction bases unmatched: 7. CDR3: CASSVALGQNNEQFF. CDR3 DNA: TGTGCCAGCAGCGTGGCGCTGGGACAGAACAATGAGCAGTTCTTC.